This T cell receptor (beta chain) was sequenced for a study of human versus mouse CDR3 diversity and MHC coevolution. On the study more broadly: immunoSEQ was reported to reach one in 200,000 T cells sensitivity. Between about 5.5 x 10^6 and 1.8 x 10^7 valid reads came from each sample.

Cells were CD45RO-negative CD62L-positive naive CD4 T cells sorted from PBMCs. Trimming stripped 5 bases from V and 0 bases from J, with 14 bases between. The germline CDR1 and CDR2 sequences are SGHTA and FQGTGA. The CDR3 spans 15 residues. Assay used: immunoSEQ multiplex PCR; TCRdb lists only in-frame clones, some missing. The sample has about 60,000 clones, around 94% seen once. The J gene is TRBJ2-7, the V gene TRBV7-3; possibly TRBD2 for D (6 bases). This clonotype originated in a person in their sixties or seventies in good health. Sequencing was performed on naive CD4+ T cells from blood. Subset given: CD45RO-negative CD62L-positive naive CD4 T cells. The CDR3 region is CASSPNGGASYEQYF. The CDR3 DNA is TGTGCCAGCAGCCCAAACGGGGGAGCCTCCTACGAGCAGTACTTC.